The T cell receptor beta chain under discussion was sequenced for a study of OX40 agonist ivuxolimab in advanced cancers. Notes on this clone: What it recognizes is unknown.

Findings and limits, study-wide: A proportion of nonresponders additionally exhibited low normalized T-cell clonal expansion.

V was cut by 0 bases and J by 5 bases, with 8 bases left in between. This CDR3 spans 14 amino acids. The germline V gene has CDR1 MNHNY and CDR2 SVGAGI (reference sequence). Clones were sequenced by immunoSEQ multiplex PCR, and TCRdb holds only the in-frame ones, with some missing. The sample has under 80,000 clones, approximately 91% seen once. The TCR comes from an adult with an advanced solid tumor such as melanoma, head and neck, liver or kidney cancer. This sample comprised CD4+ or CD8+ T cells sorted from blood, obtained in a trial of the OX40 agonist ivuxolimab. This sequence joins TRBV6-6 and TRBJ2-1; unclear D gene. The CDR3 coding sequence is TGTGCCAGCAGTTACTCCGGCAGAAACAATGAGCAGTTCTTC. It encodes CASSYSGRNNEQFF.